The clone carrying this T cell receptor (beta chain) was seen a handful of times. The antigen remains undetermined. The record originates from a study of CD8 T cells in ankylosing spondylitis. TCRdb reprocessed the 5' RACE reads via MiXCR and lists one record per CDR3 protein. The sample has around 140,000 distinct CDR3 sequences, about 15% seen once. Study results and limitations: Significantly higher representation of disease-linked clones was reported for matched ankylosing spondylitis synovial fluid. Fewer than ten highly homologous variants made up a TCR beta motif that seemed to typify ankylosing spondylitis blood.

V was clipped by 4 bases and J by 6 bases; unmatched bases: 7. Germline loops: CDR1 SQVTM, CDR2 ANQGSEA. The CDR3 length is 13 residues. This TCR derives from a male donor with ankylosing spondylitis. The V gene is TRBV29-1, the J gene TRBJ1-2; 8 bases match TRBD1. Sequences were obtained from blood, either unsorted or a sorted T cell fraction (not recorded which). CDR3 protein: CSVGRDRRHGYTF. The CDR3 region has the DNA TGCAGCGTTGGCCGGGACAGGAGACATGGCTACACCTTC.